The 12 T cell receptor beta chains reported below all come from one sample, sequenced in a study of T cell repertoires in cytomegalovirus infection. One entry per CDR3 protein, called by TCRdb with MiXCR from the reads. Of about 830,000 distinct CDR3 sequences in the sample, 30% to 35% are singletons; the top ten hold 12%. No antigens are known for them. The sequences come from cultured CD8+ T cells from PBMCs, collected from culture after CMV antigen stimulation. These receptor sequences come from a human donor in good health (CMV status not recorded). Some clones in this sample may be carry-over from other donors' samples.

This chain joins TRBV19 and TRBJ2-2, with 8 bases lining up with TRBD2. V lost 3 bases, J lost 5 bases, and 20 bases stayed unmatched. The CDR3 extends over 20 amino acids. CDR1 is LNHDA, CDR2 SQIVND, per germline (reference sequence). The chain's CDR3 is CASSIRYPFGSGAMTGELFF. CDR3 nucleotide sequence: TGTGCCAGTAGTATTCGCTACCCGTTTGGTAGCGGGGCAATGACCGGGGAGCTGTTTTTT. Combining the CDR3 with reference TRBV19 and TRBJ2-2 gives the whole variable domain DGGITQSPKYLFRKEGQNVTLSCEQNLNHDAMYWYRQDPGQGLRLIYYSQIVNDFQKGDIAEGYSVSREKKESFPLTVTSAQKNPTAFYLCASSIRYPFGSGAMTGELFFGEGSRLTVL.

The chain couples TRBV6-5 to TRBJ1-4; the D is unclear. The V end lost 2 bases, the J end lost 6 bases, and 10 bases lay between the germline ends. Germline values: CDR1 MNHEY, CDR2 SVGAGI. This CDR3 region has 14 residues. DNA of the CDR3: TGTGCCAGCAGTTACGCTGGGGAAGATGAAAAACTGTTTTTT. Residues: CASSYAGEDEKLFF.

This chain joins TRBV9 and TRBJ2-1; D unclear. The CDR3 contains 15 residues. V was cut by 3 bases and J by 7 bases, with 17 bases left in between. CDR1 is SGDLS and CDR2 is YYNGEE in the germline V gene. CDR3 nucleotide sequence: TGTGCCAGCAGCGATTCCAACCTCCCGAGGAATGAGCAGTTCTTC. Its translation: CASSDSNLPRNEQFF.

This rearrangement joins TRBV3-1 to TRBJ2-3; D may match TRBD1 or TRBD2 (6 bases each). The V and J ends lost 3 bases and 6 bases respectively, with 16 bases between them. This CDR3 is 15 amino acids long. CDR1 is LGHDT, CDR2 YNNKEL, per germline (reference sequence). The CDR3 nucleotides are TGTGCCAGCAGCCAGAGGGGGGCCCCAGGGGATACGCAGTATTTT. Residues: CASSQRGAPGDTQYF.

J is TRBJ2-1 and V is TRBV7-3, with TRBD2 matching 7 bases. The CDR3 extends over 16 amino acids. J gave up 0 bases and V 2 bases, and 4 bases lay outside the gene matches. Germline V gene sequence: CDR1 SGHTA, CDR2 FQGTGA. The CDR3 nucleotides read TGTGCCAGCAGCTTACCGTCTAGCGGCTCCTACAATGAGCAGTTCTTC. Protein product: CASSLPSSGSYNEQFF.

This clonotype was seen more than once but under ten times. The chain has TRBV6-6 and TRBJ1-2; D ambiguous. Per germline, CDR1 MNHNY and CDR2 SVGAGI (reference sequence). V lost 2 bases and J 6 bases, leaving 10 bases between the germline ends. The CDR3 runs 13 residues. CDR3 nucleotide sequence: TGTGCCAGCAGTTACGTCTCTAGGGATGGCTACACCTTC. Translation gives CASSYVSRDGYTF.

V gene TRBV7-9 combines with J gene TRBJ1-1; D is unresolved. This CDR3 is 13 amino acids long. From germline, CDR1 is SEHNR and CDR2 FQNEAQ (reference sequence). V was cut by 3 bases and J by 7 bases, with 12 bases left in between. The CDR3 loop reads CASSFGRLSEAFF. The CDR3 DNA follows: TGTGCCAGCAGCTTTGGACGGTTGAGTGAAGCTTTCTTT.

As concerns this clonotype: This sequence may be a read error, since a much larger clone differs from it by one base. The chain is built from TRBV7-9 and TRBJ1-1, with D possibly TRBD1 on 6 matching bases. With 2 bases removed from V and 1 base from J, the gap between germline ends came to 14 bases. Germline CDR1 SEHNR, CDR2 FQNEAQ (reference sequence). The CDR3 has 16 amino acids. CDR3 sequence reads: CASSLKWTVGNTEAFF. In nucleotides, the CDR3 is TGTGCCAGCAGCTTAAAGTGGACAGTCGGGAACACTGAAGCTTTCTTT.

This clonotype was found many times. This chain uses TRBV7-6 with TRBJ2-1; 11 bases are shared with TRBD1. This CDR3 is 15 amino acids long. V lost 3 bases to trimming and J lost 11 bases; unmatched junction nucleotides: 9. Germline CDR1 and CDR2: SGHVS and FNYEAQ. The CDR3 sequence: CASSFGGTGGGQQFF. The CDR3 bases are TGTGCCAGCAGCTTTGGGGGGACAGGGGGTGGTCAGCAGTTCTTC.

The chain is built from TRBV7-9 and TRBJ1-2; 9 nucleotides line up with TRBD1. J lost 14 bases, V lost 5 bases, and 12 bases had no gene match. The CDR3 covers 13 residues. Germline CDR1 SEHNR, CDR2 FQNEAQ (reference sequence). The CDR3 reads CASSLGDRDFCTF. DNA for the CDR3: TGTGCCAGCAGCCTCGGGGACAGGGACTTTTGTACCTTC.

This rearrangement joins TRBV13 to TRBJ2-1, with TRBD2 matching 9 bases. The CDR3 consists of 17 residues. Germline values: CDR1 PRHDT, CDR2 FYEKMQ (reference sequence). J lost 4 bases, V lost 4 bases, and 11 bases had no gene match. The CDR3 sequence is CASSYSSGELFYNEQFF. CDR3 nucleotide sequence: TGTGCCAGCAGCTATTCTAGCGGGGAACTCTTTTACAATGAGCAGTTCTTC.

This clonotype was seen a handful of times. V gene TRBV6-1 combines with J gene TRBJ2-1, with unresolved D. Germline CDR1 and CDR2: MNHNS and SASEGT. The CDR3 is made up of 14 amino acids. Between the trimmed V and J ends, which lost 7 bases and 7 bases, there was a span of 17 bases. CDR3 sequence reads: CASTTWGFGNEQFF. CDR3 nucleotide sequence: TGTGCCAGCACTACATGGGGATTTGGGAATGAGCAGTTCTTC.